This TCR beta chain was found in a study of T cell responses to AZD1222 COVID-19 vaccine. Findings and caveats of the study: Only a handful of AZD1222 recipients, about six in all, had baseline seropositivity. Among spike-specific TCRs, nearly half reportedly target unmutated variant regions. Repertoires were collected only later (after the peak T cell response had occurred). Most donors were white British, females outnumbered males, and clonal diversity was possibly underestimated.

The CDR3 totals 13 residues. Germline CDR1 SQVTM, CDR2 ANQGSEA. V was cut by 6 bases and J by 4 bases, with 15 bases left in between. Data came from immunoSEQ multiplex PCR; TCRdb stores just in-frame clones and leaves some out. The sample has 150,000 or so clones; about 92% are singletons. To note about this clone: Its antigen is currently unknown.

The clonotype originates from an adult in good health. The sequenced sample was peripheral blood, obtained on day 0 of MenACWY control vaccination. The V call is TRBV29-1, the J call TRBJ2-5, with a weak D call TRBD1 (6 bases). The CDR3 DNA reads as TGCAGCGTAGGGACAAATGAGGGAGAGACCCAGTACTTC. Translated, it gives CSVGTNEGETQYF. Full variable domain (remainder filled in from reference TRBV29-1 and TRBJ2-5): SAVISQKPSRDICQRGTSLTIQCQVDSQVTMMFWYRQQPGQSLTLIATANQGSEATYESGFVIDKFPISRPNLTFSTLTVSNMSPEDSSIYLCSVGTNEGETQYFGPGTRLLVL.